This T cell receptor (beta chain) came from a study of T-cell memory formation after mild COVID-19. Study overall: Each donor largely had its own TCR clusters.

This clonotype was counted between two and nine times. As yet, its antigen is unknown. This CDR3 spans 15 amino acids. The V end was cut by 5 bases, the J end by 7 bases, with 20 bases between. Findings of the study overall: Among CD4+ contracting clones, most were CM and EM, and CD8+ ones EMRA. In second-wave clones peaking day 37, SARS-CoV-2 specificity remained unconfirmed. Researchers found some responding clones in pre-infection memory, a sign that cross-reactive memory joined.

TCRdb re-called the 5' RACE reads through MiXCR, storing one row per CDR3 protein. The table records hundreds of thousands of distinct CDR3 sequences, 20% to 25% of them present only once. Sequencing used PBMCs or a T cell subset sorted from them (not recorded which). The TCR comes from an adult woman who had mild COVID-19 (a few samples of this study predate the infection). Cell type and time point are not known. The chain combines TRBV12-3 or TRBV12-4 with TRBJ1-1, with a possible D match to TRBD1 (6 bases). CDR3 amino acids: CASSGGAATPVEAFF. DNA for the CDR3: TGTGCCAGCAGTGGGGGGGCAGCCACCCCGGTTGAAGCTTTCTTT.